These 30 T cell receptor beta chains originate from one sample sequenced in a study of PD-1 blockade in mismatch repair-deficient tumors. Clones were read by immunoSEQ multiplex PCR, and TCRdb kept only the in-frame ones, dropping some. The data show about 79,000 clones, approximately 81% seen once. The material sequenced was peripheral blood, taken 44 weeks after starting pembrolizumab. The source is an adult with mismatch repair-deficient cancer.

This chain connects TRBV2 to TRBJ2-5; D may be TRBD2 (6 bases). The V gene lost 4 bases and the J gene lost 8 bases, with 23 bases spanning the gap. The germline V gene has CDR1 SNHLY and CDR2 FYNNEI. This CDR3 spans 16 amino acids. As DNA, the CDR3 is TGTGCCAGCAGTGGGGCTACTACTAGCATAGGAAAAACCCAGTACTTC. It translates to CASSGATTSIGKTQYF.

V gene TRBV28 combines with J gene TRBJ2-1, with 12 bases matching TRBD2. Trimming at V came to 5 bases and at J to 10 bases, leaving 21 bases not matched to a gene. Germline V CDR1 and CDR2: MDHEN, SYDVKM. CDR3 length equals 19 residues. The CDR3 sequence: CASSGGLATSGSHLYEQFF. In DNA, the CDR3 is TGTGCCAGCAGTGGAGGGCTCGCGACTAGCGGGAGCCATTTATACGAGCAGTTCTTC.

V gene TRBV2 combines with J gene TRBJ2-1, with D tentatively TRBD2 (6 bases). Per germline, CDR1 SNHLY and CDR2 FYNNEI. CDR3 length: 13 residues. Trimming took off 6 bases at V and 7 bases at J, with 13 bases between the two ends. CDR3 coding DNA: TGTGCCAGCAGCTTGACTAGTTTGAATGAGCAGTTCTTC. Residues: CASSLTSLNEQFF.

The V gene is TRBV7-9, the J gene TRBJ2-1; 14 nucleotides line up with TRBD2. Germline loops: CDR1 SEHNR, CDR2 FQNEAQ (reference sequence). The V and J ends lost 1 base and 4 bases, in that order; junction bases with no gene match: 6. The CDR3 covers 18 residues. Here the CDR3 reads CASSLVRLAGGFYNEQFF. The CDR3 bases are TGTGCCAGCAGCTTAGTGCGACTAGCGGGAGGGTTTTACAATGAGCAGTTCTTC.

This chain links TRBV7-2 with TRBJ2-1; 9 bases are a match to TRBD2. Germline V CDR1 and CDR2: SGHTA, FQGNSA. The V and J ends lost 2 bases and 7 bases, in that order; junction bases with no gene match: 6. CDR3 length: 15 residues. In DNA, the CDR3 is TGTGCCAGCAGCTTAAGTGTTAGCGGGAGTAATGAGCAGTTCTTC. Amino acids: CASSLSVSGSNEQFF. Drawing the rest from reference TRBV7-2 and TRBJ2-1, the complete variable domain is GAGVSQSPSNKVTEKGKDVELRCDPISGHTALYWYRQSLGQGLEFLIYFQGNSAPDKSGLPSDRFSAERTGGSVSTLTIQRTQQEDSAVYLCASSLSVSGSNEQFFGPGTRLTVL.

This clone was counted only a few times. The chain combines TRBV7-2 with TRBJ2-7; tentative D call: TRBD2 (5 bases). The CDR3 covers 11 residues. V lost 3 bases and J lost 6, with 6 bases in between. CDR1 is SGHTA and CDR2 is FQGNSA in the germline V gene. The CDR3 bases are TGTGCCAGCAGCTTTAGCGTCGAGCAGTACTTC. Residues: CASSFSVEQYF.

The chain links TRBV7-9 to TRBJ2-5, with D possibly called TRBD1 or TRBD2 (5 bases each). Trimming left V 2 bases short and J 5 bases short, with 18 bases between. CDR3 length: 16 residues. Germline CDR1 and CDR2: SEHNR and FQNEAQ (reference sequence). CDR3 protein: CASSLRGRGLAETQYF. CDR3 in DNA: TGTGCCAGCAGCTTAAGGGGCCGGGGTTTAGCGGAGACCCAGTACTTC.

The V call is TRBV5-4, the J call TRBJ1-5; possibly TRBD1 for D (6 bases). The CDR3 extends over 12 amino acids. V gave up 2 bases and J gave up 11 bases, with 11 bases separating them. Germline assignment: CDR1 SGHNT and CDR2 YYREEE (reference sequence). CDR3 DNA: TGTGCCAGCAGCTTTCAAGGGGGGACCCAGCATTTT. Protein sequence: CASSFQGGTQHF. The full variable domain, its missing parts supplied by reference TRBV5-4 and TRBJ1-5, is ETGVTQSPTHLIKTRGQQVTLRCSSQSGHNTVSWYQQALGQGPQFIFQYYREEENGRGNFPPRFSGLQFPNYSSELNVNALELDDSALYLCASSFQGGTQHFGDGTRLSIL.

This chain connects TRBV4-3 to TRBJ2-3; D tentatively fits TRBD1 or TRBD2 (5 bases each). V was shortened by 4 bases and J by 2 bases, with 13 bases between the two germline ends. Germline V gene sequence: CDR1 LGHNA, CDR2 YSLEER. The CDR3 sequence is 15 residues long. The CDR3 DNA reads TGCGCCAGCAGCCCCAGAGGGGAAATCACAGATACGCAGTATTTT. Encoded protein: CASSPRGEITDTQYF.

The V gene is TRBV7-2, the J gene TRBJ1-1; D not resolved. The V gene's germline CDR1 is SGHTA and CDR2 FQGNSA. Trimming removed 1 base at V and 0 bases at J, with 18 bases between. The CDR3 covers 18 residues. The chain's CDR3 is CASSLVRVNSIMNTEAFF. CDR3 bases: TGTGCCAGCAGCTTAGTCCGGGTTAACTCTATCATGAACACTGAAGCTTTCTTT. The variable domain in full, with the rest retrieved from reference TRBV7-2 and TRBJ1-1, is GAGVSQSPSNKVTEKGKDVELRCDPISGHTALYWYRQSLGQGLEFLIYFQGNSAPDKSGLPSDRFSAERTGGSVSTLTIQRTQQEDSAVYLCASSLVRVNSIMNTEAFFGQGTRLTVV.

The chain links TRBV6-6 to TRBJ2-6; D may be TRBD1 (6 bases). This CDR3 is 15 amino acids long. Germline V gene lookup returns CDR1 MNHNY and CDR2 SVGAGI (reference sequence). CDR3 region: CATGTPGSGANVLTF. The CDR3 nucleotides are TGTGCAACCGGGACACCTGGGTCTGGGGCCAACGTCCTGACTTTC.

V and J are TRBV19 and TRBJ1-1, with D unclear. The CDR3 extends over 14 amino acids. Trimming cost V 3 bases and J 5 bases, with 13 bases left between them. The germline V gene has CDR1 LNHDA and CDR2 SQIVND (reference sequence). CDR3 residues: CASSIVRYKTEAFF. The CDR3 DNA follows: TGTGCCAGTAGTATCGTCAGGTACAAGACTGAAGCTTTCTTT.

The chain carries TRBV9 and TRBJ1-1; the D is unclear. Trimming left V 0 bases short and J 5 bases short, with 8 bases between. CDR3 size: 13 residues. Germline assignment: CDR1 SGDLS and CDR2 YYNGEE. This CDR3 is CASSVASGTEAFF. CDR3 in DNA: TGTGCCAGCAGCGTAGCTTCGGGTACTGAAGCTTTCTTT.

The V call is TRBV27, the J call TRBJ1-1; D may be TRBD1 (6 bases). V lost 8 bases, J lost 9 bases, and 28 bases lay in between. Germline values: CDR1 MNHEY, CDR2 SMNVEV (reference sequence). The CDR3 runs to 16 residues. Here the CDR3 DNA reads TGTGCCAGCTCCCGGGGGGGGCCGAGGGGTATTTCGCAAGCTTTCTTT. Protein: CASSRGGPRGISQAFF.

The gene calls are TRBV7-8 and TRBJ2-7; D may be TRBD1 (5 bases). The CDR3 consists of 15 residues. Trimming pared 5 bases from V and 0 bases from J, leaving 14 bases between. The germline V gene has CDR1 SGHVS and CDR2 FQNEAQ. The CDR3 loop is CASSPWTLSSYEQYF. The DNA for the CDR3 is TGTGCCAGCAGCCCATGGACACTGAGCTCCTACGAGCAGTACTTC.

This sequence joins TRBV10-2 and TRBJ2-7; TRBD2 might be the D (6 bases). The CDR3 has 14 amino acids. From germline, CDR1 is WSHSY and CDR2 SAAADI. V lost 8 bases and J 0 bases, leaving 14 bases between the germline ends. The CDR3 nucleotides read TGCGCCAGCGGACGCGGAGGGAGCTCCTACGAGCAGTACTTC. This translates into CASGRGGSSYEQYF.

For this clone: An end of the junction differs from the germline gene, which may be a read error. The V and J genes are TRBV6-1 and TRBJ1-2; D is unclear. Germline V gene lookup returns CDR1 MNHNS and CDR2 SASEGT. The CDR3 spans 11 residues. The CDR3 sequence is CASSEGTRYTF. The CDR3 DNA follows: TGTGCCAGCAGCGAAGGAACCCGCTACACCTTC.

The chain links TRBV7-8 to TRBJ2-3; D could derive from TRBD1 or TRBD2 (5 bases each). Germline V gives CDR1 SGHVS, CDR2 FQNEAQ. V lost 5 bases and J lost 3, with 15 bases in between. The CDR3 runs 15 residues. The CDR3 is CASSRDGAWTDTQYF. CDR3 DNA: TGTGCCAGCAGCCGGGACGGAGCGTGGACAGATACGCAGTATTTT. Together with reference TRBV7-8 and TRBJ2-3, the CDR3 gives the full variable domain: GAGVSQSPRYKVAKRGQDVALRCDPISGHVSLFWYQQALGQGPEFLTYFQNEAQLDKSGLPSDRFFAERPEGSVSTLKIQRTQQEDSAVYLCASSRDGAWTDTQYFGPGTRLTVL.

This clone was counted only a few times. The chain combines TRBV7-2 with TRBJ2-5; tentative D call: TRBD1 (5 bases). The CDR3 is 13 residues long. V was clipped by 4 bases and J by 2 bases, with 8 bases between them. The V gene's germline CDR1 is SGHTA and CDR2 FQGNSA. Here the CDR3 DNA reads TGTGCCAGCAGCTGGGCAGGGCAAGAGACCCAGTACTTC. Its protein product is CASSWAGQETQYF.

The J gene is TRBJ2-2, the V gene TRBV27; 8 bases fit TRBD1. With V trimmed by 8 bases and J by 0 bases, 8 bases remained unmatched. The CDR3 covers 16 residues. Germline loops: CDR1 MNHEY, CDR2 SMNVEV (reference sequence). This chain's CDR3 is CASGEATGANTGELFF. CDR3 bases: TGTGCCAGCGGCGAAGCGACAGGGGCGAACACCGGGGAGCTGTTTTTT.

This rearrangement joins TRBV11-3 to TRBJ2-2, with 9 bases identical to TRBD1. Trimming cost V 5 bases and J 1 base; bases outside gene matches: 2. Germline assignment: CDR1 SGHNT and CDR2 YENEEA. The CDR3 runs to 15 residues. CDR3 sequence: CASSLGQGNTGELFF. CDR3 in DNA: TGTGCCAGCAGCCTGGGACAGGGGAACACCGGGGAGCTGTTTTTT.

In its sample, this clone was seen a few times. The chain joins TRBV6-6 to TRBJ1-5, with a possible D match to TRBD1 (5 bases). V gave up 2 bases and J gave up 3 bases, with 8 bases separating them. This CDR3 is 14 amino acids long. Per germline, CDR1 MNHNY and CDR2 SVGAGI (reference sequence). CDR3 residues: CASSYVRDNQPQHF. DNA of the CDR3: TGTGCCAGCAGTTACGTCAGGGACAATCAGCCCCAGCATTTT.

This clone was found once. The CDR3 protein is CASSLALAAYNEQFF. DNA for the CDR3: TGTGCCAGCAGCTTAGCACTAGCGGCCTACAATGAGCAGTTCTTC. This sequence joins TRBV7-3 and TRBJ2-1, with TRBD2 identical over 8 bases. Germline V gives CDR1 SGHTA, CDR2 FQGTGA. This CDR3 is 15 amino acids long. Unmatched junction bases numbered 2, after V lost 2 bases and J lost 2 bases.

This chain joins TRBV4-1 and TRBJ2-1; TRBD2 matches 11 bases. Germline values: CDR1 MGHRA, CDR2 YSYEKL. V shed 5 bases, J shed 6 bases, and the junction held 3 bases outside the gene matches. This CDR3 region has 14 residues. CDR3 loop: CASSFGTSGNEQFF. Here the CDR3 DNA reads TGCGCCAGCAGCTTCGGGACTAGCGGCAATGAGCAGTTCTTC.

The rearrangement links TRBV19 to TRBJ2-2; unclear D gene. This CDR3 has 13 residues. The V end lost 4 bases, the J end lost 2 bases, and 5 bases lay between the germline ends. CDR1 and CDR2 (germline): LNHDA, SQIVND (reference sequence). The CDR3 DNA reads as TGTGCCAGTAGTAACACCAACACCGGGGAGCTGTTTTTT. Residues: CASSNTNTGELFF.

The rearrangement links TRBV27 to TRBJ1-1; 9 bases are a match to TRBD1. The CDR3 runs to 14 residues. V was pared by 4 bases and J by 5 bases, with 5 bases of the junction left unmatched. CDR1 is MNHEY and CDR2 is SMNVEV in the germline V gene (reference sequence). The CDR3 bases are TGTGCCAGCAGTTACAGGGGGCAGCAGACTGAAGCTTTCTTT. Translation gives CASSYRGQQTEAFF.

The V gene is TRBV6-1, the J gene TRBJ2-2, with D possibly TRBD2 on 5 matching bases. The V end lost 7 bases, the J end lost 4 bases, and 16 bases lay between the germline ends. Germline CDR1 MNHNS, CDR2 SASEGT. The CDR3 spans 15 residues. The CDR3 DNA reads TGTGCCAGCACGATAGGCTCCGGGATCACCGGGGAGCTGTTTTTT. Amino acid sequence: CASTIGSGITGELFF.

The genes are TRBV5-1 and TRBJ2-5; D possibly matches TRBD1 or TRBD2 (5 bases each). Germline V lookup: CDR1 SGHRS, CDR2 YFSETQ. The ends were cut back, 2 bases at V and 8 bases at J, with 22 bases in the middle. The CDR3 sequence is 16 residues long. CDR3 residues: CASSFFDLGDGGTQYF. CDR3 sequence (DNA): TGCGCCAGCAGCTTCTTTGATTTGGGGGACGGTGGAACCCAGTACTTC. The full variable domain, its missing parts supplied by reference TRBV5-1 and TRBJ2-5, is KAGVTQTPRYLIKTRGQQVTLSCSPISGHRSVSWYQQTPGQGLQFLFEYFSETQRNKGNFPGRFSGRQFSNSRSEMNVSTLELGDSALYLCASSFFDLGDGGTQYFGPGTRLLVL.

The chain uses TRBV11-2 and TRBJ2-1, with TRBD2 as a possible D gene (6 bases). This CDR3 comprises 14 residues. In germline, CDR1 is SGHAT, CDR2 FQNNGV. V lost 5 bases, J lost 6 bases, and 14 bases lay in between. The CDR3 loop is CASSEAGTINEQFF. CDR3 sequence (DNA): TGTGCCAGCAGCGAGGCGGGGACCATCAATGAGCAGTTCTTC.

The V call is TRBV6-5, the J call TRBJ2-1; 11 bases map to TRBD2. Unmatched junction bases numbered 4, after V lost 0 bases and J lost 6 bases. CDR1 MNHEY and CDR2 SVGAGI come from the germline V gene. The CDR3 contains 16 residues. CDR3 coding DNA: TGTGCCAGCAGTTACTCTAGCGGGAGGGGCTCCAATGAGCAGTTCTTC. It codes for CASSYSSGRGSNEQFF.